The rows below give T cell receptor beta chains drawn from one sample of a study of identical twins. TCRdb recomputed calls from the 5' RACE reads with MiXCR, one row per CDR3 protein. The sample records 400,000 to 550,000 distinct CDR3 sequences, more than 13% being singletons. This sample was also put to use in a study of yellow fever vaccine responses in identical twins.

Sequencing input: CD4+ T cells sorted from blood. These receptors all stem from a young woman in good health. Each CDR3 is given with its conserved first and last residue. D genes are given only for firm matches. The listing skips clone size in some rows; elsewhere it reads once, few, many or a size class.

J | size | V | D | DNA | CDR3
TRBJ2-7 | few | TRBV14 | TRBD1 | TGTGCCAGCAGCCGCGGGACAGGGGGCCTCCCCTACGAGCAGTACTTC | CASSRGTGGLPYEQYF
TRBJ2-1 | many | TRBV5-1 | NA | TGCGCCAGCAGCCTGAACCTACCCACCTACAATGAGCAGTTCTTC | CASSLNLPTYNEQFF
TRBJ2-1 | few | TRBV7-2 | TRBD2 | TGTGCCAGCAGACTCACTAGCGGGGGGACCTACAATGAGCAGTTCTTC | CASRLTSGGTYNEQFF
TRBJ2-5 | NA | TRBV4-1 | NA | TGCGCCAGCAGCCAAGATTACGCCTGGACCCAGTACTTC | CASSQDYAWTQYF
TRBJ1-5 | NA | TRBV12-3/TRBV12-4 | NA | TGTGCCAGCAGTCCCTTGGGCTCCAATCAGCCCCAGCATTTT | CASSPLGSNQPQHF
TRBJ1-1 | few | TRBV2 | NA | TGTGCCAGCAGTTCGACAGGTATGAACACTGAAGCTTTCTTT | CASSSTGMNTEAFF
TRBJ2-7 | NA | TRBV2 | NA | TGTGCCAGCCGTCAGTTGCGGGGGCACTACGAGCAGTACTTC | CASRQLRGHYEQYF
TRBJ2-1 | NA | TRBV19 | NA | TGTGCCAGTAGTATAGCGGGGTTCTCCTACAATGAGCAGTTCTTC | CASSIAGFSYNEQFF
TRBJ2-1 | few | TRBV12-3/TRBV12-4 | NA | TGTGCCAGCAGTCCTAGGACTAGGGGGGGTGAGCAGTTCTTC | CASSPRTRGGEQFF
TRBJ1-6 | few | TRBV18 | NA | TGTGCCAGCTCACCATGGGGCCAGGGTTCACCCCTCCACTTT | CASSPWGQGSPLHF
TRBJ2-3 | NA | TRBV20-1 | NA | TGCAGTGCTAGAGAAACTGGATCCACAGATACGCAGTATTTT | CSARETGSTDTQYF
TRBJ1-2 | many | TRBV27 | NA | TGTGCCAGCAGTTTTGGACAGCTTAACTATGGCTACACCTTC | CASSFGQLNYGYTF